These 24 T cell receptor beta chains came from one sample sequenced in a study of T cell changes during pregnancy in multiple sclerosis. Here immunoSEQ multiplex PCR was the method, and the copy in TCRdb shows in-frame clones only, minus some. Seen here are roughly 31,000 clones, 85% to 95% observed once, and the top ten hold around 0.74%. The sequencing used CD4+ T cells from peripheral blood mononuclear cells, collected in the first trimester of pregnancy. The receptors shown here come from a female donor with multiple sclerosis, enrolled in a pregnancy study.

This chain uses TRBV19 with TRBJ2-1, with 8 bases identical to TRBD2. V was pared by 6 bases and J by 4 bases, with 20 bases of the junction left unmatched. The germline gives CDR1 LNHDA, CDR2 SQIVND (reference sequence). The CDR3 extends over 19 amino acids. DNA of the CDR3: TGTGCCAGTAGCCCACCCGAGGGTTTGCGGGGGGCCACATACAATGAGCAGTTCTTC. It is translated as CASSPPEGLRGATYNEQFF.

The chain recombines TRBV5-1 with TRBJ2-7; TRBD1 matches at 11 bases. V gave up 6 bases and J gave up 6 bases; unmatched junction bases: 11. Germline V gene sequence: CDR1 SGHRS, CDR2 YFSETQ. CDR3 length: 15 residues. The CDR3, as DNA: TGCGCCAGCACCTTCACCGGGACAGGGGGAGGCGAGCAGTACTTC. Its translation is CASTFTGTGGGEQYF.

This chain joins TRBV4-3 and TRBJ1-4; TRBD1 matches at 7 bases. V was pared by 5 bases and J by 6 bases, with 6 bases of the junction left unmatched. This CDR3 region has 14 residues. CDR1 is LGHNA and CDR2 is YSLEER in the germline V gene. The CDR3 bases are TGCGCCAGCAGCAGAAGACAGGGAGATGAAAAACTGTTTTTT. Its translation is CASSRRQGDEKLFF.

As regards this clone: The junction departs from the called germline gene at one end, perhaps through a read error. The genes are TRBV7-7 and TRBJ2-5; D gene ambiguous. The CDR3 is 15 amino acids. Germline CDR1 and CDR2: SSHAT and FNYEAQ (reference sequence). For the CDR3, the DNA is TGTGCTAGCAGCCCGCTGACGGGTGGAGAAGAGACCCAGTACTTC. This codes for CASSPLTGGEETQYF.

This chain uses TRBV23-1 with TRBJ1-5; D not certain. TRBV23-1 is labeled an ORF, and its function is uncertain. The CDR3 length is 16 residues. Trimming shortened V by 0 bases and J by 5 bases, and 14 bases separated the two germline ends. CDR3 loop: CASSQSSGICYQPQHF. CDR3 nucleotide sequence: TGCGCCAGCAGTCAATCATCCGGGATTTGCTATCAGCCCCAGCATTTT.

This sequence joins TRBV10-2 and TRBJ2-3, with 7 bases matching TRBD2. The CDR3 covers 16 residues. Germline-derived CDR1 and CDR2 are WSHSY and SAAADI. The trim removed 1 base at V and 1 base at J, leaving 5 bases unmatched. Here the CDR3 DNA reads TGCGCCAGCAGTGAGTGGGGGAGGGGAGGCACAGATACGCAGTATTTT. Translation: CASSEWGRGGTDTQYF.

This clone was detected once. The gene calls are TRBV9 and TRBJ1-5; D might be TRBD1 (5 bases). Trimming stripped 3 bases from V and 6 bases from J, with 13 bases between. CDR1 is SGDLS and CDR2 is YYNGEE in the germline V gene. This CDR3 has 14 residues. CDR3 in DNA: TGTGCCAGCAGCGATGGGGCCATTGGTCAGCCCCAGCATTTT. It specifies CASSDGAIGQPQHF.

The V gene is TRBV6-5, the J gene TRBJ1-4; D not certain. This CDR3 region has 14 residues. In germline, CDR1 is MNHEY, CDR2 SVGAGI. V gave up 6 bases and J gave up 2 bases, with 10 bases separating them. The CDR3: CASRDTETNEKLFF. The CDR3 coding sequence is TGTGCCAGCAGAGATACAGAGACTAATGAAAAACTGTTTTTT.

This chain joins TRBV28 and TRBJ2-5; TRBD2 agrees at 9 bases. The V gene end was trimmed by 6 bases and the J gene end by 1 base; junction bases not matched to a gene: 12. CDR1 and CDR2 from the germline V gene are MDHEN and SYDVKM. The CDR3 has 17 residues. The chain's CDR3 is CASRLGGGAWIQETQYF. The CDR3 coding sequence is TGTGCCAGCAGGTTGGGCGGGGGGGCTTGGATCCAAGAGACCCAGTACTTC.

This chain links TRBV5-4 with TRBJ1-2; D is perhaps TRBD1 (6 bases). Trimming removed 9 bases from V and 4 bases from J, with 10 bases in between. Germline V gives CDR1 SGHNT, CDR2 YYREEE (reference sequence). This CDR3 spans 11 amino acids. As DNA, the CDR3 is TGTGCCACCGGACAGACCTATGGCTACACCTTC. It yields the protein CATGQTYGYTF.

J is TRBJ1-5 and V is TRBV19; D is undetermined. This CDR3 is built from 18 residues. Germline CDR1 and CDR2: LNHDA and SQIVND (reference sequence). Trimming took off 6 bases at V and 5 bases at J, with 26 bases between the two ends. CDR3 loop: CASSPNPPTRVNYQPQHF. CDR3 in DNA: TGTGCCAGTAGCCCAAACCCCCCCACTAGAGTAAACTATCAGCCCCAGCATTTT.

The rearrangement links TRBV29-1 to TRBJ1-3; 10 bases match TRBD1. Germline V gives CDR1 SQVTM, CDR2 ANQGSEA. Trimming took 7 bases from V and 3 from J; bases not matched to a gene: 3. CDR3 length equals 13 residues. The CDR3 here is CSAGTGVGNTIYF. The CDR3 coding sequence is TGCAGCGCCGGGACAGGGGTTGGAAACACCATATATTTT.

The rearrangement links TRBV2 to TRBJ2-6; no reliable D call. The V gene's germline CDR1 is SNHLY and CDR2 FYNNEI. The length of the CDR3 is 14 residues. Deletions cut 4 bases from V and 0 bases from J, with 4 bases between. CDR3 coding DNA: TGTGCCAGCAGTGGGAGCTCTGGGGCCAACGTCCTGACTTTC. It codes for CASSGSSGANVLTF.

The chain employs TRBV10-2 and TRBJ2-1, with D possibly TRBD1 on 5 matching bases. The CDR3 is 16 residues long. The V gene lost 3 bases and the J gene lost 7 bases, with 19 bases spanning the gap. The germline V gene encodes CDR1 WSHSY and CDR2 SAAADI. CDR3 nucleotides: TGCGCCAGCAGTGATCTCCTTGGGCAGGGCGCTAATGAGCAGTTCTTC. This sequence encodes CASSDLLGQGANEQFF.

The rearrangement uses TRBV10-1 and TRBJ1-6; 7 nucleotides line up with TRBD1. Germline values: CDR1 WNHNN, CDR2 SYGVQD (reference sequence). This CDR3 has 14 residues. The ends lost 3 bases at V and 7 bases at J; junction bases unmatched: 3. The chain's CDR3 is CASSDGTVNSPLHF. Written as DNA, the CDR3 is TGCGCCAGCAGTGATGGGACAGTAAATTCACCCCTCCACTTT.

CDR3 nucleotides: TGTGCCAGCAGCTCCTTTCGGGATACCTCTGGAAACACCATATATTTT. It codes for CASSSFRDTSGNTIYF. The chain joins TRBV9 to TRBJ1-3; the D is unclear. Looked up from germline, CDR1 is SGDLS and CDR2 is YYNGEE. Between the trimmed V and J ends, which lost 4 bases and 0 bases, there was a span of 14 bases. The CDR3 runs 16 residues.

J is TRBJ1-2 and V is TRBV19; 8 bases match TRBD1. This CDR3 region has 13 residues. Germline CDR1 reads LNHDA; CDR2 reads SQIVND (reference sequence). Losses at the gene ends were 6 bases for V and 8 bases for J; bases not matched to a gene: 8. This CDR3 reads CASRSSDRVGYTF. In DNA, the CDR3 is TGTGCCAGTAGATCTTCGGACAGGGTGGGCTACACCTTC.

This chain links TRBV2 with TRBJ2-5; 7 nucleotides agree with TRBD2. The CDR3 is 13 amino acids. J lost 5 bases, V lost 6 bases, and 6 bases had no gene match. CDR1 and CDR2 (germline): SNHLY, FYNNEI. CDR3 amino acids: CASRERLAETQYF. The CDR3, as DNA: TGTGCCAGCAGGGAGAGACTAGCTGAGACCCAGTACTTC.

V and J are TRBV5-1 and TRBJ2-3; 8 nucleotides match TRBD1. V lost 3 bases to trimming and J lost 2 bases; unmatched junction nucleotides: 8. Per germline, CDR1 SGHRS and CDR2 YFSETQ. CDR3 size: 16 residues. The CDR3 loop is CASSYQGAESTDTQYF. In nucleotides, the CDR3 is TGCGCCAGCAGCTACCAGGGGGCCGAATCCACAGATACGCAGTATTTT.

The chain uses TRBV18 and TRBJ2-7, with TRBD2 as a possible D gene (5 bases). Germline-derived CDR1 and CDR2 are KGHSH and LQKENI. V was shortened by 3 bases and J by 2 bases, with 11 bases between the two germline ends. The CDR3 covers 14 residues. CDR3 amino acids: CASSPSPGTYEQYF. Here the CDR3 DNA reads TGTGCCAGCTCACCTTCCCCGGGGACCTACGAGCAGTACTTC.

This chain uses TRBV5-1 with TRBJ2-7; 8 positions agree with TRBD2. Trimming took 4 bases from V and 0 from J; bases not matched to a gene: 9. The CDR3 contains 16 residues. Germline loops: CDR1 SGHRS, CDR2 YFSETQ. In DNA form, the CDR3 reads TGCGCCAGCAGCCGGGGGGGCTCCGGGGACTCCTACGAGCAGTACTTC. Encoded protein: CASSRGGSGDSYEQYF. The full variable domain, rest sourced from reference TRBV5-1 and TRBJ2-7, is KAGVTQTPRYLIKTRGQQVTLSCSPISGHRSVSWYQQTPGQGLQFLFEYFSETQRNKGNFPGRFSGRQFSNSRSEMNVSTLELGDSALYLCASSRGGSGDSYEQYFGPGTRLTVT.

J is TRBJ1-2 and V is TRBV28; D possibly corresponds to TRBD1 (5 bases). This CDR3 region has 14 residues. V dropped 5 bases and J dropped 4 bases, with 14 bases sitting between them. Germline CDR1 MDHEN, CDR2 SYDVKM. CDR3 nucleotide sequence: TGTGCCAGCAGTCCCCCGACAGCAGGCTATGGCTACACCTTC. This gives the protein CASSPPTAGYGYTF.

The chain joins TRBV29-1 to TRBJ2-7; possibly TRBD2 for D (6 bases). The germline gives CDR1 SQVTM, CDR2 ANQGSEA. The CDR3 runs 12 residues. Trimming took off 4 bases at V and 4 bases at J, with 11 bases between the two ends. The CDR3 spells CSVGGDGYEQYF. The CDR3, as DNA: TGCAGCGTTGGGGGGGATGGGTACGAGCAGTACTTC.

This clone has a handful of counts. The V gene is TRBV7-2, the J gene TRBJ2-1; a possible D gene is TRBD2 (5 bases). CDR3 size: 15 residues. V gave up 1 base and J gave up 2 bases, with 9 bases separating them. Germline V gene lookup returns CDR1 SGHTA and CDR2 FQGNSA. In DNA form, the CDR3 reads TGTGCCAGCAGCTTAGGGGGAGTGACCTACAATGAGCAGTTCTTC. Amino acid sequence: CASSLGGVTYNEQFF. The variable domain in full, with the rest retrieved from reference TRBV7-2 and TRBJ2-1, is GAGVSQSPSNKVTEKGKDVELRCDPISGHTALYWYRQSLGQGLEFLIYFQGNSAPDKSGLPSDRFSAERTGGSVSTLTIQRTQQEDSAVYLCASSLGGVTYNEQFFGPGTRLTVL.